This TCR beta chain appears in the sequencing data of a study of blood T cells in healthy people across ages. Overall study: When template switching was applied, about one barcoded beta molecule was captured per two T cells.

Study results and limitations: Naive T cell percentage showed a strong correlation with TCR beta diversity.

The CDR3 spans 14 residues. Looked up from germline, CDR1 is MNHEY and CDR2 is SVGEGT. V lost 5 bases and J lost 1, with 10 bases in between. Note on this clonotype: Its cognate antigen is unknown. This likely comes from a read error, as the CDR3 has no conserved phenylalanine or tryptophan at its end.

Total RNA was extracted at no less than 6 micrograms per sample. A second about 6 to 12 cycle PCR used barcoded and J-beta primers. All cDNA molecules were each tagged by a template-switch adaptor with 12 random nucleotides. TCRdb re-called the 5' RACE reads with MiXCR, one entry per CDR3 protein. The sample includes hundreds of thousands of distinct CDR3 sequences, under 65% of them seen just once. Specimen: blood. The TCR comes from a woman older than 75 in good health. The V gene is TRBV6-2 or TRBV6-3, the J gene TRBJ2-3; possibly TRBD2 for D (5 bases). CDR3 sequence: CASSPGLRTDTQYI. CDR3 nucleotides: TGTGCCAGCAGTCCAGGACTTCGCACAGATACGCAGTATATT.